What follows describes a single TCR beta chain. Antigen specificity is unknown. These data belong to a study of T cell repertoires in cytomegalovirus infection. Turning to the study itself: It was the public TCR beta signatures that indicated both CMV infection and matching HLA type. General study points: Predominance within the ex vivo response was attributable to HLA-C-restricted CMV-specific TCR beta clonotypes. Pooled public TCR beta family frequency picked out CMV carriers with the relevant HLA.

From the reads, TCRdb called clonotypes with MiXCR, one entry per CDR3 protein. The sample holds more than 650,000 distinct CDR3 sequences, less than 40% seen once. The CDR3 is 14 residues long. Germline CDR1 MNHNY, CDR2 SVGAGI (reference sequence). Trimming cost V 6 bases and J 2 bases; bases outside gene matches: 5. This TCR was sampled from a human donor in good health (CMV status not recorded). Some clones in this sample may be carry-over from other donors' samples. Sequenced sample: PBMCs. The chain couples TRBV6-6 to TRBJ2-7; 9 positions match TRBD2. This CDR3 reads CASSAGGRAYEQYF. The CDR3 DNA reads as TGTGCCAGCAGCGCGGGGGGGCGGGCCTACGAGCAGTACTTC.